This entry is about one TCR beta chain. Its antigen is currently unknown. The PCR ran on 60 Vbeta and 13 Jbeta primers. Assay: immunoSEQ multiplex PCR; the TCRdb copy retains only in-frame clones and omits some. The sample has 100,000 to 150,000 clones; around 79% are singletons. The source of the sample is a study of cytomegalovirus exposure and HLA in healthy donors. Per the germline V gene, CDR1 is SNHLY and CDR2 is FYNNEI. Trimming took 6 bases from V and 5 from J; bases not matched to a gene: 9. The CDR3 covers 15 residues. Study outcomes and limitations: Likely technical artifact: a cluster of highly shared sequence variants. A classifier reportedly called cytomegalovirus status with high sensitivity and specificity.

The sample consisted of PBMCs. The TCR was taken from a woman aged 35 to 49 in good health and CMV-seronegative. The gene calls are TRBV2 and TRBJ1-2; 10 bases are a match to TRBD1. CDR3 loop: CASRLGQGGGYGYTF. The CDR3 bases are TGTGCCAGCAGACTTGGACAGGGGGGAGGGTATGGCTACACCTTC.